This T cell receptor beta chain derives from a study of T cell repertoires in cytomegalovirus infection. Study-wide context: In public TCR beta signatures, there were indications of both CMV infection and matching HLA type. Study-wide points: The cumulative frequency of public TCR beta families identified carriers of CMV plus the relevant HLA. Ex vivo, HLA-C-restricted CMV-specific TCR beta clonotypes prevailed over the rest of the response.

Only a few counts were recorded for this clonotype. Its antigen is unidentified. TCRdb used MiXCR to reprocess the reads, holding one entry per CDR3 protein. The sample has fewer than 700,000 distinct CDR3 sequences; more than 20% are singletons. The CDR3 has 16 residues. Trimming shortened V by 1 base and J by 0 bases, and 10 bases separated the two germline ends. Germline V gene sequence: CDR1 LGHNA, CDR2 YSLEER. This clonotype was sampled from a human donor in good health (CMV status not recorded). Some clones in this sample may be carry-over from other donors' samples. The rearrangement uses TRBV4-3 and TRBJ2-1; D is uncertain. The sequencing sample was made of CD8+ T cells from PBMCs. This CDR3 reads CASSQVVTSSYNEQFF. Written as DNA, the CDR3 is TGCGCCAGCAGCCAAGTTGTTACGAGCTCCTACAATGAGCAGTTCTTC.